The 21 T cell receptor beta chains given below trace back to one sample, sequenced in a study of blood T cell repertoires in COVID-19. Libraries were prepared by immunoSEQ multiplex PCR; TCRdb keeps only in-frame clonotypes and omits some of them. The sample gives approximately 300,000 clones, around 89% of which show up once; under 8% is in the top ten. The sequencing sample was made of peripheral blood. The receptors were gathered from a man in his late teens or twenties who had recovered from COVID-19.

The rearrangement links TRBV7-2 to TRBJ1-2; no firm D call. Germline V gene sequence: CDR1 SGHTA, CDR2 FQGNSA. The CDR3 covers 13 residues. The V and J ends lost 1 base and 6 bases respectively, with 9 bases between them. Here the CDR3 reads CASSLETYDGYTF. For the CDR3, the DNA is TGTGCCAGCAGCTTAGAGACATATGATGGCTACACCTTC.

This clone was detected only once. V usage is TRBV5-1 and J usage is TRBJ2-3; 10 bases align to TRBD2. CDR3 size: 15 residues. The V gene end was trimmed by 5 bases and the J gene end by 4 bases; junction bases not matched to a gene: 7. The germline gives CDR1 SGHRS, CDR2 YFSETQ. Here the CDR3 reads CASRSGGAISDTQYF. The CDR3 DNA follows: TGCGCCAGCAGGAGCGGGGGGGCCATCTCAGATACGCAGTATTTT.

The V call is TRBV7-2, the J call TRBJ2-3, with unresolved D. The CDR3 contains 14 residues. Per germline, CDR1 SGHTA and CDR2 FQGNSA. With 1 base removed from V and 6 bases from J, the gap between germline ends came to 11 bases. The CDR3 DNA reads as TGTGCCAGCAGCTTAGGAATGTACTCTGATACGCAGTATTTT. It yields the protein CASSLGMYSDTQYF.

CDR3: CASSPPGTGNTEAFF. As DNA, the CDR3 is TGTGCCAGCAGCCCCCCGGGGACAGGGAACACTGAAGCTTTCTTT. The rearrangement uses TRBV4-2 and TRBJ1-1; 8 bases are a match to TRBD1. Looked up from germline, CDR1 is LGHNA and CDR2 is YNFKEQ. V dropped 4 bases and J dropped 1; count of bases not matched to a gene: 5. CDR3 size: 15 residues.

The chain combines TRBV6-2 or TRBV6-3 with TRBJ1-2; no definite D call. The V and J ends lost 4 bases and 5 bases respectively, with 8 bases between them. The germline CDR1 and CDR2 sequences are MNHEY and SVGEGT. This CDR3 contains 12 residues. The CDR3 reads CASSSGLYGYTF. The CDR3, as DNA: TGTGCCAGCAGTTCGGGGTTGTATGGCTACACCTTC.

CDR3 in DNA: TGCGCCAGCAGACCGGGACAGGGAAATTCACCCCTCCACTTT. It is translated as CASRPGQGNSPLHF. The chain carries TRBV10-1 and TRBJ1-6; the match to TRBD1 covers 9 bases. Germline V lookup: CDR1 WNHNN, CDR2 SYGVQD (reference sequence). V dropped 6 bases and J dropped 7; count of bases not matched to a gene: 4. CDR3 length: 14 amino acids.

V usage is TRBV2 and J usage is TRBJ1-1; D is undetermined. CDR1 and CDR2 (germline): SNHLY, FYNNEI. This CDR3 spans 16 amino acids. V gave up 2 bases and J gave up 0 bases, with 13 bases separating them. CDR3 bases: TGTGCCAGCAGTGAATTGGGAGGGCCTATGAACACTGAAGCTTTCTTT. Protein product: CASSELGGPMNTEAFF.

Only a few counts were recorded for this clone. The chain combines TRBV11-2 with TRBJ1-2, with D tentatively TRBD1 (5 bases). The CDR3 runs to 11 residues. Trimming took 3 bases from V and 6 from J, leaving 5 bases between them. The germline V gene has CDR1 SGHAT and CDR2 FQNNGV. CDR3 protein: CASSFRDGYTF. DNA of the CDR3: TGTGCCAGCAGCTTCAGGGATGGCTACACCTTC.

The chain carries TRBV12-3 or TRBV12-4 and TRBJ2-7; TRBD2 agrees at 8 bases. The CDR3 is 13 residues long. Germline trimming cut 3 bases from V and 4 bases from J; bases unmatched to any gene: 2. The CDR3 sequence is CASSFPGGYEQYF. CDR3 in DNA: TGTGCCAGCAGTTTTCCGGGGGGGTACGAGCAGTACTTC.

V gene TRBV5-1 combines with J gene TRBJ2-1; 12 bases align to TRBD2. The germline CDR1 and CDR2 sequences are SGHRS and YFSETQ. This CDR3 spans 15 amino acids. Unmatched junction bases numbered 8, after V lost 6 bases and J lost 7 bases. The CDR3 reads CASTPGLAGFNEQFF. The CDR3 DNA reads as TGCGCCAGCACCCCGGGACTAGCGGGTTTTAATGAGCAGTTCTTC.

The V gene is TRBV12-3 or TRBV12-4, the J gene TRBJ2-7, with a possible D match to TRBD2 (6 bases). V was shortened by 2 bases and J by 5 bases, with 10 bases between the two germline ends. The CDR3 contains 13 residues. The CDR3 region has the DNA TGTGCCAGCAGTTTAAGTGGAGGGGACGAGCAGTACTTC. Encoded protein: CASSLSGGDEQYF.

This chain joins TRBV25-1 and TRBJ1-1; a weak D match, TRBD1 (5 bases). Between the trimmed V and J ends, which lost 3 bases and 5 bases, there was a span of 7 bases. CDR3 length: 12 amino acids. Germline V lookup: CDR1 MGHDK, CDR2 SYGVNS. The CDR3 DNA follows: TGTGCCAGCAGTGACCGGACAACTGAAGCTTTCTTT. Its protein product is CASSDRTTEAFF.

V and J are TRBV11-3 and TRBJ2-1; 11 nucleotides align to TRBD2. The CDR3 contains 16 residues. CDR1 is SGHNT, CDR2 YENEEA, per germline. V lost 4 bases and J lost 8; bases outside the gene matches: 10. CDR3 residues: CASSSWVAGGSDEQFF. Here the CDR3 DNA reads TGTGCCAGCAGCTCCTGGGTAGCGGGAGGGTCGGATGAGCAGTTCTTC.

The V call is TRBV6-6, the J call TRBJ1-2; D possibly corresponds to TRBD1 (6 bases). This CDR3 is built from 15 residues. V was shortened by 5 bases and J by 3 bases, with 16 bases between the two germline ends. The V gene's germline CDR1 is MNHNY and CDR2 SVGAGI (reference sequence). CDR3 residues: CASSRGGGVDYGYTF. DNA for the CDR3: TGTGCCAGCAGTAGGGGTGGGGGCGTGGACTATGGCTACACCTTC.

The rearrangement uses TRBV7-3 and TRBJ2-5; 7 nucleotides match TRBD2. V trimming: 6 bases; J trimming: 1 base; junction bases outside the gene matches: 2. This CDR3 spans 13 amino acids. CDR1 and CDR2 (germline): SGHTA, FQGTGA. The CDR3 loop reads CASSVAGQETQYF. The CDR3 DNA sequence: TGTGCCAGCAGTGTAGCGGGCCAAGAGACCCAGTACTTC.

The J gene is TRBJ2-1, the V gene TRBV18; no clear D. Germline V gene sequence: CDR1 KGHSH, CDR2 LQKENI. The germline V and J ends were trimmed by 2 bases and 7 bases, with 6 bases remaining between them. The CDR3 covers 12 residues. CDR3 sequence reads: CASSPTGNEQFF. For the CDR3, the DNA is TGTGCCAGCTCACCAACCGGTAATGAGCAGTTCTTC.

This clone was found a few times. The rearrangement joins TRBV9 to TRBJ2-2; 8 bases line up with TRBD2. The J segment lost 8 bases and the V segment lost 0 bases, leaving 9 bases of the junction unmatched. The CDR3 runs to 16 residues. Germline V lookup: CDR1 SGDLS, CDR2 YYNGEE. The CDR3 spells CASSVEDSGIWGELFF. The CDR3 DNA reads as TGTGCCAGCAGCGTAGAGGATAGCGGGATTTGGGGGGAGCTGTTTTTT.

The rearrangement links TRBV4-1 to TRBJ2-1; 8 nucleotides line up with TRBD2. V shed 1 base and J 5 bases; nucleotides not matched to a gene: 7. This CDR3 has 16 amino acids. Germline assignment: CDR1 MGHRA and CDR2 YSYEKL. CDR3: CASSQGRRGVDNEQFF. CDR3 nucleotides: TGCGCCAGCAGCCAAGGTCGGCGGGGGGTAGACAATGAGCAGTTCTTC.

DNA of the CDR3: TGTGCCAGCAGTCCCGACACTAGTCGTACAGATACGCAGTATTTT. Encoded protein: CASSPDTSRTDTQYF. The genes are TRBV7-2 and TRBJ2-3, with a weak D call TRBD2 (5 bases). Germline CDR1 is SGHTA and CDR2 is FQGNSA. The germline V and J ends were trimmed by 6 bases and 3 bases, with 16 bases remaining between them. CDR3 length equals 15 residues.

The CDR3 DNA sequence: TGTGCCAGTAGTATGGGCCAATACCTTGGCAATGAGCAGTTCTTC. Amino acids: CASSMGQYLGNEQFF. This rearrangement joins TRBV19 to TRBJ2-1; D remains ambiguous. This CDR3 comprises 15 residues. V gave up 3 bases and J gave up 6 bases, with 15 bases separating them. CDR1 LNHDA and CDR2 SQIVND come from the germline V gene (reference sequence).

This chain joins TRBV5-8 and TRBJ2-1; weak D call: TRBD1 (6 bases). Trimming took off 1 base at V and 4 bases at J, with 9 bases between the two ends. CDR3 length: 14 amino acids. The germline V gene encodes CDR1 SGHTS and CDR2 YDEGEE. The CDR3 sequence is CASSLRTAYNEQFF. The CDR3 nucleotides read TGTGCCAGCAGCTTGCGGACAGCTTACAATGAGCAGTTCTTC.